The 13 T cell receptor beta chains below all came from one sample that was sequenced in a study of PD-1 blockade in classical Hodgkin lymphoma. Produced via immunoSEQ multiplex PCR; TCRdb's table is partial and in-frame only. Of under 20,000 clones listed, approximately 80% were seen once; the top ten hold approximately 1.2%. The time point is: newly diagnosed, previously untreated cHL patient sample. The study purified CD4+ T cells from thawed PBMCs using magnetic negative selection. Sequenced sample: CD4+ T cells from blood. Receptors originate from a human donor with classical Hodgkin lymphoma.

J is TRBJ2-7 and V is TRBV28, with 9 nucleotides matching TRBD1. Germline CDR1 reads MDHEN; CDR2 reads SYDVKM. The CDR3 consists of 15 residues. V trimming: 4 bases; J trimming: 1 base; junction bases outside the gene matches: 5. The CDR3 sequence is CASSSFGTGSYEQYF. The CDR3 bases are TGTGCCAGCAGTTCGTTCGGGACAGGGTCCTACGAGCAGTACTTC.

The chain carries TRBV5-1 and TRBJ2-7; 8 bases align to TRBD1. Germline CDR1 SGHRS, CDR2 YFSETQ. The CDR3 runs 15 residues. The V gene end was trimmed by 4 bases and the J gene end by 6 bases; junction bases not matched to a gene: 12. CDR3 region: CASSQSGQGGGEQYF. DNA for the CDR3: TGCGCCAGCAGCCAATCTGGACAGGGTGGAGGCGAGCAGTACTTC.

The genes are TRBV7-2 and TRBJ2-5; D is unclear. With 5 bases removed from V and 7 bases from J, the gap between germline ends came to 17 bases. Germline CDR1 is SGHTA and CDR2 is FQGNSA. The CDR3 runs 14 residues. The CDR3 region is CASSQDRWVATQYF. The CDR3 DNA is TGTGCCAGCAGCCAAGATAGGTGGGTGGCGACCCAGTACTTC. Complete variable domain (other parts from reference TRBV7-2 and TRBJ2-5): GAGVSQSPSNKVTEKGKDVELRCDPISGHTALYWYRQSLGQGLEFLIYFQGNSAPDKSGLPSDRFSAERTGGSVSTLTIQRTQQEDSAVYLCASSQDRWVATQYFGPGTRLLVL.

CDR3 sequence (DNA): TGCGCCAGCAGCTTGGGCGTGGGCCTAAACAATGAGCAGTTCTTC. It is translated as CASSLGVGLNNEQFF. The genes are TRBV5-1 and TRBJ2-1; D uncertain. The germline V gene encodes CDR1 SGHRS and CDR2 YFSETQ. The CDR3 contains 15 residues. Trimming stripped 0 bases from V and 5 bases from J, with 12 bases between.

V and J are TRBV10-1 and TRBJ1-1; 7 bases are a match to TRBD1. Germline CDR1 WNHNN, CDR2 SYGVQD (reference sequence). Trimming cost V 3 bases and J 4 bases; bases outside gene matches: 5. The CDR3 extends over 14 amino acids. CDR3 sequence reads: CASSDSSGGTEAFF. The CDR3 nucleotides read TGCGCCAGCAGTGATAGTTCAGGGGGCACTGAAGCTTTCTTT.

CDR3 loop: CASSIQQGAEQYF. The CDR3 DNA is TGTGCCAGCAGTATACAGCAGGGGGCCGAGCAGTACTTC. The chain couples TRBV6-5 to TRBJ2-7, with TRBD1 identical over 8 bases. Germline CDR1 and CDR2: MNHEY and SVGAGI. The CDR3 has 13 residues. V trimming: 5 bases; J trimming: 6 bases; junction bases outside the gene matches: 6.

The J gene is TRBJ2-7, the V gene TRBV5-4; tentative D call: TRBD1 (6 bases). V gave up 4 bases and J gave up 0 bases, with 14 bases separating them. From germline, CDR1 is SGHNT and CDR2 YYREEE (reference sequence). The length of the CDR3 is 15 residues. The CDR3 sequence is CASSPFTGSSYEQYF. In DNA, the CDR3 is TGTGCCAGCAGCCCCTTCACAGGGAGCTCCTACGAGCAGTACTTC.

V is TRBV5-1 and J is TRBJ2-5; D might be TRBD2 (7 bases). V was cut by 0 bases and J by 4 bases, with 13 bases left in between. Germline values: CDR1 SGHRS, CDR2 YFSETQ. There are 15 residues in the CDR3. DNA for the CDR3: TGCGCCAGCAGCTTGGGGGGGGGCCCTTCAGAGACCCAGTACTTC. As protein: CASSLGGGPSETQYF.

The chain recombines TRBV27 with TRBJ2-3; D might be TRBD1 (6 bases). Trimming took 3 bases from V and 0 from J, leaving 19 bases between them. The CDR3 covers 18 residues. Germline CDR1 and CDR2: MNHEY and SMNVEV (reference sequence). The CDR3 DNA follows: TGTGCCAGCAGTTTTTTTTTGGTTGGACAGACAAGCACAGATACGCAGTATTTT. It encodes CASSFFLVGQTSTDTQYF.

This sequence joins TRBV13 and TRBJ2-2, with 8 bases lining up with TRBD2. The CDR3 consists of 19 residues. CDR1 PRHDT and CDR2 FYEKMQ come from the germline V gene (reference sequence). Trimming at V came to 2 bases and at J to 0 bases, leaving 11 bases not matched to a gene. The CDR3 sequence: CASSLPPSGLFANTGELFF. As DNA, the CDR3 is TGTGCCAGCAGCTTACCCCCTAGCGGGCTTTTCGCGAACACCGGGGAGCTGTTTTTT.

The chain employs TRBV2 and TRBJ2-2; D may be TRBD1 (5 bases). CDR3 size: 15 residues. Looked up from germline, CDR1 is SNHLY and CDR2 is FYNNEI. V lost 7 bases to trimming and J lost 0 bases, with 12 bases between them. The CDR3 loop reads CASTVGRANTGELFF. In DNA, the CDR3 is TGTGCCAGCACAGTGGGCAGGGCGAACACCGGGGAGCTGTTTTTT.

This chain joins TRBV11-2 and TRBJ2-7, with D unclear. V was shortened by 5 bases and J by 3 bases, with 11 bases between the two germline ends. The CDR3 totals 13 residues. Germline V gene lookup returns CDR1 SGHAT and CDR2 FQNNGV. CDR3 residues: CASSRESDYEQYF. As DNA, the CDR3 is TGTGCCAGCAGCCGAGAGTCGGACTACGAGCAGTACTTC.

The chain is built from TRBV4-2 and TRBJ1-1, with D maybe TRBD1 (5 bases). This CDR3 region has 13 residues. V was shortened by 2 bases and J by 5 bases, with 9 bases between the two germline ends. Germline lookup yields CDR1 LGHNA and CDR2 YNFKEQ. The DNA for the CDR3 is TGTGCCAGCAGCCAATCCGGGGGGACTGAAGCTTTCTTT. Translating it yields CASSQSGGTEAFF.